These 8 T cell receptor beta chains share one sample of origin, sequenced in a study of cytomegalovirus exposure and HLA in healthy donors. PCR primers comprised 60 Vbeta and 13 Jbeta primers. TCRdb's table, derived via immunoSEQ multiplex PCR, lists solely in-frame clones and lacks some. The sample lists about 160,000 clones; more than 75% were seen once. Input material: PBMCs. Receptor source: a human donor in good health.

The V call is TRBV6-1, the J call TRBJ2-3, with 7 bases matching TRBD2. Looked up from germline, CDR1 is MNHNS and CDR2 is SASEGT. J lost 1 base, V lost 4 bases, and 2 bases had no gene match. The CDR3 length is 14 residues. The CDR3 DNA reads as TGTGCCAGCAGTGCTAGCGGTGGCACAGATACGCAGTATTTT. Its translation: CASSASGGTDTQYF.

This clone was seen more than once but under ten times. This chain connects TRBV6-5 to TRBJ1-1, with TRBD1 identical over 8 bases. Per the germline V gene, CDR1 is MNHEY and CDR2 is SVGAGI. The V and J ends lost 6 bases and 1 base, in that order; junction bases with no gene match: 1. CDR3 length: 13 amino acids. CDR3 sequence reads: CASRGTGNTEAFF. CDR3 coding DNA: TGTGCCAGCAGGGGGACAGGGAACACTGAAGCTTTCTTT.

This clone was found once. The chain uses TRBV7-9 and TRBJ1-1; 8 bases are shared with TRBD1. Germline values: CDR1 SEHNR, CDR2 FQNEAQ (reference sequence). This CDR3 comprises 19 residues. V lost 1 base, J lost 3 bases, and 16 bases stayed unmatched. CDR3 residues: CASSLVPLWVQGVDTEAFF. Written as DNA, the CDR3 is TGTGCCAGCAGCTTAGTTCCTCTATGGGTACAGGGGGTGGACACTGAAGCTTTCTTT.

The chain recombines TRBV14 with TRBJ1-1; the D gene is possibly TRBD1 (5 bases). The germline V and J ends were trimmed by 0 bases and 4 bases, with 9 bases remaining between them. Germline lookup yields CDR1 SGHDN and CDR2 FVKESK. The CDR3 sequence is 14 residues long. CDR3 amino acids: CASSQDQGGTEAFF. For the CDR3, the DNA is TGTGCCAGCAGCCAAGACCAGGGCGGCACTGAAGCTTTCTTT.

The chain couples TRBV5-1 to TRBJ2-7; the match to TRBD2 covers 8 bases. This CDR3 is built from 15 residues. Germline loops: CDR1 SGHRS, CDR2 YFSETQ. Trimming cost V 1 base and J 2 bases; bases outside gene matches: 5. This CDR3 is CASSLIGGGTYEQYF. CDR3 DNA: TGCGCCAGCAGCTTGATCGGCGGGGGGACCTACGAGCAGTACTTC.

The chain joins TRBV4-2 to TRBJ2-7; D is perhaps TRBD1 (7 bases). V was shortened by 0 bases and J by 0 bases, with 18 bases between the two germline ends. CDR1 is LGHNA and CDR2 is YNFKEQ in the germline V gene. CDR3 length equals 18 residues. For the CDR3, the DNA is TGTGCCAGCAGCCAAGATCTGCAGGGGGGTGTAAGCTCCTACGAGCAGTACTTC. Residues: CASSQDLQGGVSSYEQYF.

The table lists this clone with a few counts. V usage is TRBV6-5 and J usage is TRBJ1-5; D unresolved. The CDR3 contains 13 residues. V was cut by 4 bases and J by 5 bases, with 9 bases left in between. Per the germline V gene, CDR1 is MNHEY and CDR2 is SVGAGI. CDR3 DNA sequence: TGTGCCAGCAGTTTGCGGCAGTATCAGCCCCAGCATTTT. This encodes CASSLRQYQPQHF.

The rearrangement uses TRBV10-3 and TRBJ2-5; 10 bases map to TRBD1. Germline values: CDR1 ENHRY, CDR2 SYGVKD. The CDR3 is made up of 14 amino acids. Unmatched junction bases numbered 4, after V lost 5 bases and J lost 4 bases. CDR3 sequence (DNA): TGTGCCATCAGTCAAGGGACAGGGGTAGAGACCCAGTACTTC. Translating it yields CAISQGTGVETQYF.